The 23 T cell receptor beta chains presented below share a single source sample, sequenced in a study of cytomegalovirus exposure and HLA in healthy donors. This PCR relied on a set of 60 Vbeta primers and 13 Jbeta primers. Method: immunoSEQ multiplex PCR; TCRdb's copy keeps in-frame clones and lacks some. The repertoire holds about 120,000 clones, 63% seen once, with 10% in the top ten. The sample comprised PBMCs. These receptor sequences come from a man aged 40-49 years in good health and CMV-seropositive.

The rearrangement links TRBV6-5 to TRBJ2-5, with 8 bases that match TRBD1. Unmatched junction bases numbered 4, after V lost 4 bases and J lost 0 bases. CDR3 length equals 15 residues. Per germline, CDR1 MNHEY and CDR2 SVGAGI. CDR3 coding DNA: TGTGCCAGCAGTTGCGGGGACAGGAACCAAGAGACCCAGTACTTC. Translated, it gives CASSCGDRNQETQYF.

DNA of the CDR3: TGTGCCAGCAGCTCTGAAGGACTATCCTACAATGAGCAGTTCTTC. Its translation is CASSSEGLSYNEQFF. The gene calls are TRBV7-2 and TRBJ2-1; D may be TRBD2 (6 bases). Germline V gene sequence: CDR1 SGHTA, CDR2 FQGNSA. V was pared by 4 bases and J by 1 base, with 11 bases between. This CDR3 spans 15 amino acids.

The chain carries TRBV7-2 and TRBJ2-1; D gene unclear. Germline V CDR1 and CDR2: SGHTA, FQGNSA. Trimming took 1 base from V and 5 from J, leaving 6 bases between them. The CDR3 spans 13 residues. The DNA of the CDR3 is TGTGCCAGCAGCTTAGGAGCCAACAATGAGCAGTTCTTC. Encoded protein: CASSLGANNEQFF. The entire variable domain, with the rest obtained from reference TRBV7-2 and TRBJ2-1, is as follows: GAGVSQSPSNKVTEKGKDVELRCDPISGHTALYWYRQSLGQGLEFLIYFQGNSAPDKSGLPSDRFSAERTGGSVSTLTIQRTQQEDSAVYLCASSLGANNEQFFGPGTRLTVL.

The table lists this clone with a count of one. The chain combines TRBV6-5 with TRBJ2-3; D remains unclear. The CDR3 length is 12 residues. Per germline, CDR1 MNHEY and CDR2 SVGAGI. V was clipped by 7 bases and J by 2 bases, with 7 bases between them. The CDR3 spells CASIDTTDTQYF. CDR3 bases: TGTGCCAGCATTGACACCACAGATACGCAGTATTTT.

J is TRBJ1-5 and V is TRBV6-5; 10 bases match TRBD1. J gave up 5 bases and V 6 bases, and 4 bases lay outside the gene matches. Germline loops: CDR1 MNHEY, CDR2 SVGAGI. CDR3 size: 14 residues. CDR3 region: CASSPGQGHQPQHF. The CDR3 region has the DNA TGTGCCAGCAGCCCGGGACAGGGGCATCAGCCCCAGCATTTT.

J is TRBJ1-2 and V is TRBV7-2; a possible D gene is TRBD1 (5 bases). V lost 2 bases to trimming and J lost 4 bases, with 8 bases between them. Per germline, CDR1 SGHTA and CDR2 FQGNSA. CDR3 size: 13 residues. The CDR3 DNA follows: TGTGCCAGCAGCTTACTGGACACCTATGGCTACACCTTC. Translation: CASSLLDTYGYTF.

The chain is built from TRBV6-5 and TRBJ1-2; 9 nucleotides agree with TRBD1. The germline V gene encodes CDR1 MNHEY and CDR2 SVGAGI. This CDR3 spans 13 amino acids. V was pared by 6 bases and J by 6 bases, with 5 bases of the junction left unmatched. The CDR3 spells CASRGDRADGYTF. CDR3 in DNA: TGTGCCAGCAGAGGGGACAGGGCTGATGGCTACACCTTC.

J is TRBJ1-2 and V is TRBV29-1; D call uncertain. The CDR3 sequence is 12 residues long. The V gene lost 6 bases and the J gene lost 7 bases, with 15 bases spanning the gap. The germline CDR1 and CDR2 sequences are SQVTM and ANQGSEA. The chain's CDR3 is CSVTASGSGYTF. Written as DNA, the CDR3 is TGCAGCGTGACGGCGTCGGGGTCTGGCTACACCTTC.

The chain recombines TRBV5-1 with TRBJ2-1, with D hard to call. Germline loops: CDR1 SGHRS, CDR2 YFSETQ. CDR3 length: 15 residues. Trimming shortened V by 2 bases and J by 0 bases, and 9 bases separated the two germline ends. The CDR3 sequence: CASSFGGSSYNEQFF. Written as DNA, the CDR3 is TGCGCCAGCAGCTTTGGCGGCAGCTCCTACAATGAGCAGTTCTTC.

The chain joins TRBV28 to TRBJ1-2, with TRBD1 as a possible D gene (5 bases). With 6 bases removed from V and 8 bases from J, the gap between germline ends came to 19 bases. The CDR3 is made up of 14 amino acids. In germline, CDR1 is MDHEN, CDR2 SYDVKM. CDR3 DNA: TGTGCCAGCAGCTCGAACGGGGGGGGAGGGGGCTACACCTTC. This codes for CASSSNGGGGGYTF.

This clone was seen more than once but under ten times. The chain joins TRBV7-3 to TRBJ2-3; maybe TRBD1 (5 bases). This CDR3 is built from 16 residues. CDR1 SGHTA and CDR2 FQGTGA come from the germline V gene. V was cut by 0 bases and J by 3 bases, with 13 bases left in between. This CDR3 is CASSLTGQGQTDTQYF. In DNA form, the CDR3 reads TGTGCCAGCAGCTTAACGGGGCAGGGCCAGACAGATACGCAGTATTTT.

The V and J genes are TRBV7-2 and TRBJ1-1; D possibly corresponds to TRBD1 (6 bases). CDR1 and CDR2 (germline): SGHTA, FQGNSA. V gave up 5 bases and J gave up 0 bases, with 10 bases separating them. This CDR3 has 14 residues. The CDR3 nucleotides read TGTGCCAGCAGCCCCCAGGGGATGAACACTGAAGCTTTCTTT. Translation: CASSPQGMNTEAFF.

The CDR3 region is CASSGRATNEKLFF. The CDR3 DNA reads TGTGCCAGCAGTGGCAGGGCAACTAATGAAAAACTGTTTTTT. This sequence joins TRBV7-9 and TRBJ1-4; tentatively, D is TRBD1 (5 bases). V was shortened by 6 bases and J by 0 bases, with 8 bases between the two germline ends. The CDR3 totals 14 residues. Germline V gene lookup returns CDR1 SEHNR and CDR2 FQNEAQ (reference sequence).

The gene calls are TRBV2 and TRBJ2-7; TRBD1 aligns across 7 bases. Trimming took 6 bases from V and 5 from J; bases not matched to a gene: 7. This CDR3 has 13 amino acids. Germline V gives CDR1 SNHLY, CDR2 FYNNEI. CDR3 nucleotide sequence: TGTGCCAGCAGAAGACAGGGTATCGACGAGCAGTACTTC. It encodes CASRRQGIDEQYF.

This clone was counted between two and nine times. This chain links TRBV29-1 with TRBJ2-7; 8 bases are shared with TRBD1. The CDR3 extends over 17 amino acids. Germline assignment: CDR1 SQVTM and CDR2 ANQGSEA. V lost 4 bases to trimming and J lost 3 bases; unmatched junction nucleotides: 17. The CDR3 loop reads CSVVRGATGVGSYEQYF. The DNA for the CDR3 is TGCAGCGTTGTCAGGGGTGCGACAGGGGTGGGGAGCTACGAGCAGTACTTC.

The chain combines TRBV18 with TRBJ2-2; the D is unclear. Trimming took 0 bases from V and 1 from J, leaving 3 bases between them. The CDR3 covers 14 residues. Germline lookup yields CDR1 KGHSH and CDR2 LQKENI. This CDR3 reads CASSPPQNTGELFF. The CDR3 DNA sequence: TGTGCCAGCTCACCACCCCAGAACACCGGGGAGCTGTTTTTT.

In this sample, this clone turned up a few times. The genes are TRBV5-4 and TRBJ1-2; D is unresolved. Germline V gives CDR1 SGHNT, CDR2 YYREEE (reference sequence). V dropped 3 bases and J dropped 0 bases, with 6 bases sitting between them. The CDR3 loop spans 13 amino acids. The CDR3 DNA is TGTGCCAGCAGCTCCGGGACTAACTATGGCTACACCTTC. Protein: CASSSGTNYGYTF.

The V call is TRBV14, the J call TRBJ1-1; D is unclear. V lost 6 bases, J lost 5 bases, and 13 bases lay in between. The CDR3 length is 13 residues. CDR1 and CDR2 (germline): SGHDN, FVKESK. The CDR3 reads CASRGVSGTEAFF. In DNA, the CDR3 is TGTGCCAGCAGGGGAGTTTCGGGGACTGAAGCTTTCTTT.

V usage is TRBV10-3 and J usage is TRBJ1-5; 8 bases agree with TRBD1. Looked up from germline, CDR1 is ENHRY and CDR2 is SYGVKD. Trimming took 3 bases from V and 7 from J; bases not matched to a gene: 14. CDR3 length equals 17 residues. The CDR3 nucleotides read TGTGCCATCAGTGAAGGACAGGGAGGGAGTTCTGGGCAGCCCCAGCATTTT. Its protein is CAISEGQGGSSGQPQHF.

The J gene is TRBJ2-4, the V gene TRBV15, with 7 bases that match TRBD1. This CDR3 comprises 16 residues. J was trimmed by 8 bases and V by 1 base; bases with no gene match: 11. Germline CDR1 and CDR2: LNHNV and YYDKDF (reference sequence). CDR3 in amino acids: CATSRGDSLGGDIQYF. CDR3 nucleotides: TGTGCCACCAGCAGAGGGGACAGCCTAGGAGGAGACATTCAGTACTTC.

The chain uses TRBV5-4 and TRBJ1-4; D is perhaps TRBD1 (5 bases). Germline V gene data show CDR1 as SGHNT and CDR2 as YYREEE (reference sequence). The CDR3 covers 18 residues. V lost 3 bases and J 4 bases, leaving 22 bases between the germline ends. This chain's CDR3 is CASSWGGRARSINEKLFF. As DNA, the CDR3 is TGTGCCAGCAGCTGGGGCGGCAGGGCCCGCTCCATTAATGAAAAACTGTTTTTT.

This clone came up once. This sequence joins TRBV2 and TRBJ2-1; D possibly corresponds to TRBD2 (5 bases). Germline V gives CDR1 SNHLY, CDR2 FYNNEI. V lost 3 bases, J lost 0 bases, and 18 bases lay in between. The CDR3 consists of 18 residues. The CDR3 loop is CASSERDRAFSSYNEQFF. In DNA, the CDR3 is TGTGCCAGCAGTGAGAGGGATAGAGCCTTTAGCTCCTACAATGAGCAGTTCTTC. Full variable domain (rest looked up from reference TRBV2 and TRBJ2-1): EPEVTQTPSHQVTQMGQEVILRCVPISNHLYFYWYRQILGQKVEFLVSFYNNEISEKSEIFDDQFSVERPDGSNFTLKIRSTKLEDSAMYFCASSERDRAFSSYNEQFFGPGTRLTVL.

In its sample, this clone was seen a few times. This chain uses TRBV30 with TRBJ1-2; 9 positions agree with TRBD1. Looked up from germline, CDR1 is GTSNPN and CDR2 is SVGIG (reference sequence). J lost 4 bases, V lost 5 bases, and 8 bases had no gene match. The CDR3 length is 14 residues. The CDR3 loop is CAWSRGQGIYGYTF. The CDR3 coding sequence is TGTGCCTGGTCCCGTGGACAGGGGATCTATGGCTACACCTTC.